Given below is one TCR beta chain in context. Its cognate antigen is unknown. The sample belongs to a study of shared clonotypes between healthy human individuals. For the study at large: For every donor, three CD4 naive, three CD4 memory, two CD8 naive and one CD8 memory plates were used.

The germline V gene has CDR1 SNHLY and CDR2 FYNNEI. The CDR3 totals 17 residues. Trimming stripped 1 base from V and 3 bases from J, with 18 bases between. Study-level points and caveats: The generation probabilities recorded for non-shared clonotypes fell below those of clonotypes shared by all four donors.

Across several immunoSEQ plates, the genomic DNA of each subset was split evenly. Authors' processing steps: Junction-only immunoSEQ data arrived without quality scores, meaning filtering differed. Data came from immunoSEQ multiplex PCR; TCRdb stores just in-frame clones and leaves some out. That table gives V, J and clone size, and the DNA gave D and trimming. Here the sample spans over 2,000,000 clones, over 85% being singletons. Terminally differentiated effector memory CD45RA+ cells were left out of the naive CD8 fraction, which was CD45RO-negative and positively selected for CCR7. The gene calls are TRBV2 and TRBJ1-1; the D gene is possibly TRBD1 (5 bases). The sequence was collected from a man between 18 and 29 years old in good health. Some clones in this sample may be carry-over from other donors' samples. Sequenced input: naive CD8+ T cells from PBMCs. In DNA form, the CDR3 reads TGTGCCAGCAGTGAAGTTGGGGCCGGCAGGGAGGACACTGAAGCTTTCTTT. This gives the protein CASSEVGAGREDTEAFF.